This TCR beta chain is drawn from a study of Ad26.COV2.S vaccination and SARS-CoV-2 variants (dated by TCRdb to the early 2020s). In the study overall: Vaccine-arm donors were drawn from COV1001, a multicentre, randomized, double-blind, placebo-controlled phase I-IIa trial of Ad26.COV2.S in healthy adults. Ad26.COV2.S was given intramuscularly at 5x10^10 or 1x10^11 viral particles, as a single shot or as two shots 56 days apart. The specificity and breadth of SARS-CoV-2-reactive T cell receptors after Ad26.COV2.S vaccination were assessed by TCRbeta repertoire sequencing. The TCR-sequenced set comprised approximately 30 samples: about 19 Ad26.COV2.S vaccine recipients, 5 placebo recipients and 8 SARS-CoV-2 convalescent individuals. Trial participants were randomized into five groups of five, in which low-dose or high-dose Ad26.COV2.S was given once or twice, or placebo was given on both occasions. Throughout the experiments and outcome assessment, investigators stayed blinded to trial group allocation. Findings and caveats that apply to the study as a whole: Vaccine and placebo recipients had similar non-spike TCR breadth, a finding consistent with the vaccine containing only spike. After vaccination, substantial breadth of spike-specific CD8+ and CD4+ T cell responses was reported. The study was not powered to compare responses between vaccine doses or regimens. The authors noted that total T cell responses may have been underestimated by the TCR breadth and depth analyses. Compared with placebo recipients, Ad26.COV2.S recipients showed higher spike-specific TCR breadth (P = 0.0014).

The immunoSEQ Assay was used to sequence TCRbeta CDR3 regions. After extraction, genomic DNA underwent amplification by bias-controlled multiplex PCR, followed by high-throughput sequencing. The published analysis was carried out like this. Collapsing and filtering of sequences were performed to quantify the absolute abundance of each unique TCRbeta CDR3 region. T cell fraction was estimated by normalizing TCRbeta template counts to usable DNA, with usable DNA measured through amplification of reference genes found in all nucleated cells. Repertoire TCRs were annotated as SARS-CoV-2-specific when V gene, CDR3 amino acid sequence and J gene were exactly matched to a known reactive TCR set. MIRA supplied the reference SARS-CoV-2 TCR set, which was filtered for enrichment in COVID-19-positive ImmuneCODE repertoires so that public or cross-reactive TCRs were removed. Based on the MIRA antigens, annotated TCRs were further analysed at the level of specific ORF or position within ORF. Breadth was defined as the number of annotated unique rearrangements divided by the total number of unique productive rearrangements, and depth was defined as the summed frequency of the annotated unique rearrangements. TCR breadth was compared between groups using two-sided Wilcoxon rank-sum tests. TCRdb retrieved this table from immuneACCESS and kept in-frame rearrangements only. Not all clones are present; in checked studies, unresolved V genes account for under half, and no reason is known for the remainder. D and trimming were read from the DNA, whereas the V and J calls and clone size are those reported in that table. The sample has 300,000 to 500,000 clones on record, approximately 90% of them singletons. The ten largest clones add up to under 3.5% of the sample.

CDR1 and CDR2 are read off the germline V gene as ENHRY and SYGVKD. The CDR3 goes from the cysteine to the phenylalanine over 9 residues. The entry retains the CDR3 DNA only, 27 bases that are in frame from base 1. Regarding this clone: Its antigen target is currently unknown. No much larger clonotype is one base removed from it; base qualities were not supplied.

The treatment or condition label of this sample denotes: 15 to 20 received Ad26.COV2.S at low or high dose, single or two shots; roughly 5 received placebo; per-sample allocation not given. Repertoires of vaccine and placebo recipients were sequenced from samples collected on day 63 after the first injection. Cohort 1b enrolled 20 to 30 adults aged 18-55 years at a single site in Boston, USA, between 29 July and 7 August 2020. As a vaccine, Ad26.COV2.S was a replication-incompetent adenovirus type 26 vector that expressed a prefusion-stabilized SARS-CoV-2 spike protein derived from the original Wuhan strain.

The chain employs TRBV10-3 and TRBJ1-1, with no confidently assigned D gene. The starting material was peripheral blood, obtained in a trial of Ad26.COV2.S vaccine versus placebo. The receptor's source is a person between 18 and 65 years old who received the Ad26.COV2.S COVID-19 vaccine or a placebo. The sequenced DNA is TGTGTCACTCGAACGGACGTTTTCTTT. The translation is CVTRTDVFF.